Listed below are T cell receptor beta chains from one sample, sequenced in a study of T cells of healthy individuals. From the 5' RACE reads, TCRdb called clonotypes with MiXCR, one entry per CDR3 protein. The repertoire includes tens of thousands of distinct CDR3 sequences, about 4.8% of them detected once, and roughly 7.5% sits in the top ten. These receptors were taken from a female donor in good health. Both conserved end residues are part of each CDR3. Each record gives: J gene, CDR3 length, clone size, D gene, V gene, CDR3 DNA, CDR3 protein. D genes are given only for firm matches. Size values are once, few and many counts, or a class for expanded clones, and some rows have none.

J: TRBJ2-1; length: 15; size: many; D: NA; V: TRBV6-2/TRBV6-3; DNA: TGTGCCAGCTTAACTAGTCGGGAAATACTTCCCGAGCAGTTCTTC; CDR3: CASLTSREILPEQFF
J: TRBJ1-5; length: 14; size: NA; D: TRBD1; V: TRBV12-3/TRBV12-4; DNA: TGTGCCAGCAGCGTAGGGGGCGGCAATCAGCCCCAGCATTTT; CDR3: CASSVGGGNQPQHF
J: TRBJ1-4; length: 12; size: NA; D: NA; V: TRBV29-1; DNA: TGCAGCGTTGAAGTGGGGGGGCAAAAACTGTTTTTT; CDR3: CSVEVGGQKLFF
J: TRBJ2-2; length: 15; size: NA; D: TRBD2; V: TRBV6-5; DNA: TGTGCCACCAACTTAGCGGGAGGGCCTGCCGGGGAGCTGTTTTTT; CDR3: CATNLAGGPAGELFF
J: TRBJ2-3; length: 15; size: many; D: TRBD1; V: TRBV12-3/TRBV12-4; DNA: TGTGCCAGCATCAACCGGGACAGAAGCACAGATACGCAGTATTTT; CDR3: CASINRDRSTDTQYF
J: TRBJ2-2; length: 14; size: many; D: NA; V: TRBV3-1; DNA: TGTGCCAGCAGCCAAGATCCGGACACCGGGGAGCTGTTTTTT; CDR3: CASSQDPDTGELFF
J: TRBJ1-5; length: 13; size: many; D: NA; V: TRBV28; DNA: TGTGCCTCCTTCGAGGAGTTCAATCAGCCCCAGCATTTT; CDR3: CASFEEFNQPQHF
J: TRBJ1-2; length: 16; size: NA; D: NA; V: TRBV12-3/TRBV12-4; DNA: TGTGCCAGCAGCTCCTTGGTGAACAAAGCTAACTATGGCTACACCTTC; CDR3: CASSSLVNKANYGYTF
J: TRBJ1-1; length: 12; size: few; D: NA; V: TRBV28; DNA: TGTGCCAGCAGTTTATCCCTGACTGAAGCTTTCTTT; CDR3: CASSLSLTEAFF
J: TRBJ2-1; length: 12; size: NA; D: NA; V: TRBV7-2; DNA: TGTGCCAGCAGCTACTCGACAGGAGAGCAGTTCTTC; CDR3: CASSYSTGEQFF
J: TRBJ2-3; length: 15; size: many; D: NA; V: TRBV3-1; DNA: TGTGCCAGCAGCCAAGCAGGGGGGCTCACAGATACGCAGTATTTT; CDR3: CASSQAGGLTDTQYF
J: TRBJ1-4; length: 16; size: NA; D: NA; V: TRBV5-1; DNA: TGCGCCAGCAGCTTGGATTTTGGTACAACTAATGAAAAACTGTTTTTT; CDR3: CASSLDFGTTNEKLFF
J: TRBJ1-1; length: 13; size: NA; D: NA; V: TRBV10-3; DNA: TGTGCCATCAGTGAGAGCGCGAACACTGAAGCTTTCTTT; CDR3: CAISESANTEAFF
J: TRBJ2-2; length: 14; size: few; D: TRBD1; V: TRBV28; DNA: TGTGCCAGCTGGGACAGGGGTCGCACCGGGGAGCTGTTTTTT; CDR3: CASWDRGRTGELFF
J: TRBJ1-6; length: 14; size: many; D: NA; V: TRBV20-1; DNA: TGCAGTGCCCGACAGGATACCTATAATTCACCCCTCCACTTT; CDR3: CSARQDTYNSPLHF
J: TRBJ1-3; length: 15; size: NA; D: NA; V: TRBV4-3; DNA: TGCGCCAGCAGCCTAGCGAACCGGCCTGGAAACACCATATATTTT; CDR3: CASSLANRPGNTIYF
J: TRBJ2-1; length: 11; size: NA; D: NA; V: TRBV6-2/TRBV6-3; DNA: TGTGCCAGCAGTTACCCCGGCATCCTTGTCTTC; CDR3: CASSYPGILVF
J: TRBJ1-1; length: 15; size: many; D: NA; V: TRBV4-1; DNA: TGCGCCAGCAGCATACGAGCACAGGGTATTCCTGAAGCTTTCTTT; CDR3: CASSIRAQGIPEAFF
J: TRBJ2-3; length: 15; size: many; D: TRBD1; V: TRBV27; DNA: TGTGCCAGCAGCCTCGAATGGACAGGGGGAGATACGCAGTATTTT; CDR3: CASSLEWTGGDTQYF
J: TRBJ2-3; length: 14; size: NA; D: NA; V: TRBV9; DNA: TGTGCCAGCAGCGTAGCAGGAGGGAAGGATACGCAGTATTTT; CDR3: CASSVAGGKDTQYF
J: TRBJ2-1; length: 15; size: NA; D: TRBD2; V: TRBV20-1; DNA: TGCAGTGCCCAATCGACTAGCGGGAGGGAGTATGAGCAGTTCTTC; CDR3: CSAQSTSGREYEQFF
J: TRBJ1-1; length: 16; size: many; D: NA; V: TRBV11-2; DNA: TGTGCCAGCACCTTCACCCTCAGGGCCACGCACACTGAAGCTTTCTTT; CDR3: CASTFTLRATHTEAFF
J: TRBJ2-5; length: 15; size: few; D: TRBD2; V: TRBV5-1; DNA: TGCGCCAGCAGCTTACCGGGAGGGGCAGGAGAGACCCAGTACTTC; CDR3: CASSLPGGAGETQYF
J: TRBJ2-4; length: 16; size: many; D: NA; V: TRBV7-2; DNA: TGTGCCAGCAGCTTAGCCCCGACAGGACCAAAAAACATTCAGTACTTC; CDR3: CASSLAPTGPKNIQYF
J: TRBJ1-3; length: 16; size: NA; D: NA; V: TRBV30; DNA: TGTGCCTGGAGTGCGGGACACTTAAGCTCTGGAAACACCATATATTTT; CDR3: CAWSAGHLSSGNTIYF
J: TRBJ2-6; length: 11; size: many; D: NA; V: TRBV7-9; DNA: TGTGCTGTCTCTGGGGCCAACGTCCTGACTTTC; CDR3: CAVSGANVLTF
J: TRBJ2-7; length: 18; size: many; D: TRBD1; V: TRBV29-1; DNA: TGCAGCGTTGAAGCCCGGGACAGGGAAGGTTTGAGCTCCTACGAGCAGTACTTC; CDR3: CSVEARDREGLSSYEQYF
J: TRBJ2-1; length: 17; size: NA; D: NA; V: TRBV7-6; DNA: TGTGCCAGCAGCTCTAGTGCAGCAGCCAGCTCCTACAATGAGCAGTTCTTC; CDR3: CASSSSAAASSYNEQFF
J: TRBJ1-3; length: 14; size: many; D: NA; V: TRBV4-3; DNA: TGCGCCAGCAGCCAGGACAGCTCTGGAAACACCATATATTTT; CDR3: CASSQDSSGNTIYF
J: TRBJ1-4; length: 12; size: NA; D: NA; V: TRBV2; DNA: TGTGCCAGCAGGGACCTAAATGAAAAACTGTTTTTT; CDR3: CASRDLNEKLFF
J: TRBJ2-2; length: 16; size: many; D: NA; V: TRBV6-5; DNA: TGTGCCAGCAGTTACAAAAGCAGGGTGGGCACCGGGGAGCTGTTTTTT; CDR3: CASSYKSRVGTGELFF
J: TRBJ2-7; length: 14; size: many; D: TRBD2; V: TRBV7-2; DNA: TGTGCCAGCAGCTCCGTAGCGGGAGGGTACGAGCAGTACTTC; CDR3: CASSSVAGGYEQYF
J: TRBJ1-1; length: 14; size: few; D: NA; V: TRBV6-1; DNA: TGTGCCAGCAGTGAATGGGGAATGAACACTGAAGCTTTCTTT; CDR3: CASSEWGMNTEAFF
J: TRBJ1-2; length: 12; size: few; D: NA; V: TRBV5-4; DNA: TGTGCCAGCAGCTCCAGGGTCTCTGGCTACACCTTC; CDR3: CASSSRVSGYTF
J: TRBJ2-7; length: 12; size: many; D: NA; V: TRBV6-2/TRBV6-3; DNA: TGTGCCAGCAGTCCGATACGCTACGAGCAGTACTTC; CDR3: CASSPIRYEQYF
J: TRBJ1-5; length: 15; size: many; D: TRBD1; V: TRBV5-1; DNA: TGCGCCAGCAGCTTGACAGGGGGATTCAATCAGCCCCAGCATTTT; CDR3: CASSLTGGFNQPQHF
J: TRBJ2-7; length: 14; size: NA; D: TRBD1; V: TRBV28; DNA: TGTGCCAGCAGGACGACAGGGTGGAATGACGAGCAGTACTTC; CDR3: CASRTTGWNDEQYF
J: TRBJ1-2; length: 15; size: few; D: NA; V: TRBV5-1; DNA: TGCGCCAGCAGCTTCGACGATGTGGTGAACTATGGCTACACCTTC; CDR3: CASSFDDVVNYGYTF
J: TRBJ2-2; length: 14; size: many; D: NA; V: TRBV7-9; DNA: TGTGCCAGCAGGACTAAGGGGACACCGGACAAGCTGTTTTTT; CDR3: CASRTKGTPDKLFF
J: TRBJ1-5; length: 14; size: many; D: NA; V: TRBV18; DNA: TGTGCCAGCTCACCAGGAGGGCCTCGTCAGCCCCAGCATTTT; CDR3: CASSPGGPRQPQHF
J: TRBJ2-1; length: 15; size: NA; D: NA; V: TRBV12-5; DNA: TGTGCTAGTGGACCGGGAGCATTAGTTGGGTATGAGCAGTTCTTC; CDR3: CASGPGALVGYEQFF
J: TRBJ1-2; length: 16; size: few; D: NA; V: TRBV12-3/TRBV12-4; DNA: TGTGCCAGCTTCCACAGGGAATTAATTCATATCTATGGCTACACCTTC; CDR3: CASFHRELIHIYGYTF
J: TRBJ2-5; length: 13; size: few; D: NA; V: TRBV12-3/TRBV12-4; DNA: TGTGCCAGCAGGACTAGTCTCGACGGGACCCAGTACTTC; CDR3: CASRTSLDGTQYF
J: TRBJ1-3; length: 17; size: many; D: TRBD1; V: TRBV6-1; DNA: TGTGCCAGCAGTGGACCATTAGGGGGCATGGCTGGAAACACCATATATTTT; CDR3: CASSGPLGGMAGNTIYF
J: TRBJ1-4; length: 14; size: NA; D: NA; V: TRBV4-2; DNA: TGTGCCAGCAGCCATGGGGGCAATAATGAAAAACTGTTTTTT; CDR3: CASSHGGNNEKLFF